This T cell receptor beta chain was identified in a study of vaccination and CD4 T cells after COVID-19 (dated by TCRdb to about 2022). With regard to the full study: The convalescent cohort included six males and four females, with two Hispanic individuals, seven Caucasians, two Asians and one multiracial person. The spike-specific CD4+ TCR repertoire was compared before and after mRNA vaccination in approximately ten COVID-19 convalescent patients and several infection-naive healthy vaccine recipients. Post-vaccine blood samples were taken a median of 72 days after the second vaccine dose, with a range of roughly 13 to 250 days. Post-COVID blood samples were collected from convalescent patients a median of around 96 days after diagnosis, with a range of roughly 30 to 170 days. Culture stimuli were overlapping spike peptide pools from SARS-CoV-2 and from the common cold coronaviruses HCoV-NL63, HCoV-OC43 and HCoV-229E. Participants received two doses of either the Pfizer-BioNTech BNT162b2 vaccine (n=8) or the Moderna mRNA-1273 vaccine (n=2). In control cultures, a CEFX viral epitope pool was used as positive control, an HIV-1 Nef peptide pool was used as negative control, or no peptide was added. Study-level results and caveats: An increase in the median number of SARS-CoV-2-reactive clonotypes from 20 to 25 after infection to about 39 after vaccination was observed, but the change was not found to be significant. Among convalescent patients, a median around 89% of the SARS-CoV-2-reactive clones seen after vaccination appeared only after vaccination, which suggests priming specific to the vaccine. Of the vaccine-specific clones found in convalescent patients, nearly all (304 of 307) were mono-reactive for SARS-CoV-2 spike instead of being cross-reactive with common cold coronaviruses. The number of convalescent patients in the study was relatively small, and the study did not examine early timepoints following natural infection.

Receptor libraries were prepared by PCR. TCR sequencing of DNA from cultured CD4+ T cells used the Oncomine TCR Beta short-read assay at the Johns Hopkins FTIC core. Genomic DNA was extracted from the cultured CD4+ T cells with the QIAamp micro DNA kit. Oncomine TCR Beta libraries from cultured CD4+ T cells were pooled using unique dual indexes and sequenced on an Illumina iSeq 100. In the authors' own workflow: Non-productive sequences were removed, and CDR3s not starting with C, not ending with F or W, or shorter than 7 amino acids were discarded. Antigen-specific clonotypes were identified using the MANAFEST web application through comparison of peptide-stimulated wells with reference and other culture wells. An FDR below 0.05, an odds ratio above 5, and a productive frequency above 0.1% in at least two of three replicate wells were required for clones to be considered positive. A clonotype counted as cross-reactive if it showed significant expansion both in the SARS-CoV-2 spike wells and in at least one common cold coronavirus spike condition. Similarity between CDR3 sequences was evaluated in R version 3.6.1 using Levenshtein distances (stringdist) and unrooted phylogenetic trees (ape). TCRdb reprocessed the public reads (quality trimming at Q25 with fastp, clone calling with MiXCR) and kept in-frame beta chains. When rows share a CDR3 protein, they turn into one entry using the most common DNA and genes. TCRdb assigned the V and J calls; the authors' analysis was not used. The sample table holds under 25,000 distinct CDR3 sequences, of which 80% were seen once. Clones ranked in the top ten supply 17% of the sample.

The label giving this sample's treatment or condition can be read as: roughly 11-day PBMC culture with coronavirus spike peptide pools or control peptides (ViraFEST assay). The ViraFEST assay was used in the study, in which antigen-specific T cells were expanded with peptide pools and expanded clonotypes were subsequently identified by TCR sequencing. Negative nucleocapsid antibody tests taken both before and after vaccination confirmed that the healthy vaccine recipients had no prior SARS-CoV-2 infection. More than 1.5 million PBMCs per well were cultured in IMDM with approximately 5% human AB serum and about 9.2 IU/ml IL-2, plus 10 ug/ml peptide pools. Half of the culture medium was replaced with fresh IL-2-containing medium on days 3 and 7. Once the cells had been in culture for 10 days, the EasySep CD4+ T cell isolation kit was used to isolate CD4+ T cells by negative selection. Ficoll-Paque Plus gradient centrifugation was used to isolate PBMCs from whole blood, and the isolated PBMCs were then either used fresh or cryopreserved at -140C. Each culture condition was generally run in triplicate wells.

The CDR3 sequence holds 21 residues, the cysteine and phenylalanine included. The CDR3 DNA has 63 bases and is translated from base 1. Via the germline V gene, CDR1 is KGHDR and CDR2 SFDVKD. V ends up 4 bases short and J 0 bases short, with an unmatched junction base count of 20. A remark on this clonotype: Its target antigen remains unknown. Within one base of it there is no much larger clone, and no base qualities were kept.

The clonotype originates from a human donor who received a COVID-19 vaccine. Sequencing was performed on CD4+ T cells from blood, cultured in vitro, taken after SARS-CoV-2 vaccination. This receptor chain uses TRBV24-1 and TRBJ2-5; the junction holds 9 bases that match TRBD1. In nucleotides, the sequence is TGTGCCACCAGTGACCCGACGGCTACAGGGACAGGGCTACGGTACCAAGAGACCCAGTACTTC. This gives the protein CATSDPTATGTGLRYQETQYF.